This T cell receptor (beta chain) emerged from a study of blood T cells in healthy people across ages. Notes on the study in general: Among T cells, TCR beta diversity per million cells dropped roughly linearly as age rose.

To note about this clonotype: What it binds is not known.

Isolation yielded PBMCs, at least 6 million per sample, in every case. No fewer than 6 micrograms of total RNA were isolated from every sample. Deletions cut 9 bases from V and 7 bases from J, with 10 bases between. The CDR3 covers 11 residues. Germline V gene lookup returns CDR1 KGHSH and CDR2 LQKENI. A second PCR of roughly 6 to 12 cycles used a sample-barcoded 5' primer and a J-beta primer mix. Every single cDNA molecule received a tag from a template-switch adaptor with 12 random nucleotides. In TCRdb, the 5' RACE reads were re-called with MiXCR into one record per CDR3 protein. Found here are hundreds of thousands of distinct CDR3 sequences, approximately 30% of them singletons; the top ten hold approximately 15%.

The chain has TRBV18 and TRBJ2-1; D remains ambiguous. This receptor was identified in a woman over 75 in good health. Material: blood. CDR3 sequence reads: CASLDGNEQFF. In DNA form, the CDR3 reads TGTGCCAGTCTAGACGGGAATGAGCAGTTCTTC.